What follows are 15 T cell receptor beta chains derived from one specimen sequenced in a study of blood T cell repertoires in COVID-19. Libraries were prepared by immunoSEQ multiplex PCR; TCRdb keeps only in-frame clonotypes and omits some of them. The repertoire includes some 78,000 clones, 70% to 90% of them detected once, and nearly 5% sits in the top ten. Material: peripheral blood. The receptors come from a woman aged 80 or over with active or convalescent COVID-19.

The J gene is TRBJ2-3, the V gene TRBV19; 8 bases map to TRBD1. Germline lookup yields CDR1 LNHDA and CDR2 SQIVND (reference sequence). After removal of 3 bases from V and 3 bases from J, the junction contained 8 bases not matched to a gene. CDR3 size: 16 residues. The CDR3 here is CASSIKGTGGTDTQYF. As DNA, the CDR3 is TGTGCCAGTAGTATTAAGGGAACAGGGGGTACAGATACGCAGTATTTT.

The chain has TRBV5-1 and TRBJ1-3, with a weak D call TRBD1 (6 bases). Looked up from germline, CDR1 is SGHRS and CDR2 is YFSETQ. This CDR3 is 14 amino acids long. Trimming took off 4 bases at V and 4 bases at J, with 12 bases between the two ends. The chain's CDR3 is CASSAQGTGNTIYF. CDR3 in DNA: TGCGCCAGCAGCGCACAGGGAACCGGAAACACCATATATTTT.

This clone was seen once. This chain uses TRBV19 with TRBJ2-1; 9 bases fit TRBD2. Germline V lookup: CDR1 LNHDA, CDR2 SQIVND (reference sequence). The trim removed 4 bases at V and 3 bases at J, leaving 4 bases unmatched. The CDR3 extends over 15 amino acids. The CDR3 DNA is TGTGCCAGTAGTACAGCGGGAGGATACTACAATGAGCAGTTCTTC. This codes for CASSTAGGYYNEQFF.

This chain links TRBV19 with TRBJ1-5; tentatively, D is TRBD1 (6 bases). Trimming shortened V by 8 bases and J by 0 bases, and 14 bases separated the two germline ends. This CDR3 spans 15 amino acids. Germline CDR1 and CDR2: LNHDA and SQIVND (reference sequence). This chain's CDR3 is CASHRGAFSNQPQHF. Written as DNA, the CDR3 is TGTGCCAGTCACCGGGGGGCTTTTAGCAATCAGCCCCAGCATTTT.

This clone was counted a single time. The chain joins TRBV18 to TRBJ1-6; 8 nucleotides match TRBD1. The CDR3 runs to 14 residues. With 1 base clipped from V and 8 bases from J, the junction kept 1 base outside the gene matches. Germline CDR1 and CDR2: KGHSH and LQKENI. The CDR3 reads CASSPLTGDSPLHF. The DNA of the CDR3 is TGTGCCAGCTCACCACTGACAGGGGATTCACCCCTCCACTTT.

This clone was picked up one time. The chain is built from TRBV6-5 and TRBJ2-7; TRBD1 aligns across 7 bases. CDR1 is MNHEY, CDR2 SVGAGI, per germline. The CDR3 has 14 residues. The V segment lost 0 bases and the J segment 2 bases; nucleotides outside the gene matches: 1. Here the CDR3 reads CASSYSTGTYEQYF. CDR3 nucleotides: TGTGCCAGCAGTTACTCGACAGGGACCTACGAGCAGTACTTC.

CDR3 protein: CASRGRWTGELFF. The CDR3 bases are TGTGCCAGCAGAGGCAGGTGGACCGGGGAGCTGTTTTTT. The chain joins TRBV2 to TRBJ2-2, with D uncertain. The V end lost 6 bases, the J end lost 5 bases, and 10 bases lay between the germline ends. CDR1 is SNHLY, CDR2 FYNNEI, per germline. CDR3 size: 13 residues.

The chain couples TRBV7-2 to TRBJ1-5; D is ambiguous. This CDR3 has 15 residues. CDR1 and CDR2 from the germline V gene are SGHTA and FQGNSA. The V gene lost 3 bases and the J gene lost 3 bases, with 12 bases spanning the gap. CDR3 protein: CASSFVTGFNQPQHF. In nucleotides, the CDR3 is TGTGCCAGCAGCTTTGTTACGGGGTTCAATCAGCCCCAGCATTTT.

This chain joins TRBV11-3 and TRBJ2-7; D not certain. Germline loops: CDR1 SGHNT, CDR2 YENEEA. With 5 bases removed from V and 0 bases from J, the gap between germline ends came to 8 bases. CDR3 length equals 13 residues. The CDR3 protein is CASSRGFSYEQYF. The CDR3 DNA sequence: TGTGCCAGCAGCCGCGGATTCTCCTACGAGCAGTACTTC.

The CDR3 loop reads CASSDLQGSYNEQFF. The CDR3 bases are TGTGCCAGTTCGGACCTACAGGGCTCCTACAATGAGCAGTTCTTC. The V and J genes are TRBV11-2 and TRBJ2-1, with D possibly being TRBD1 (6 bases). The CDR3 consists of 15 residues. Germline CDR1 SGHAT, CDR2 FQNNGV. Trimming removed 9 bases from V and 0 bases from J, with 15 bases in between.

In its sample, this clone ranks as medium-sized. The CDR3 sequence: CSVEGLAGGTGNEQFF. In nucleotides, the CDR3 is TGCAGCGTTGAAGGTTTGGCGGGAGGGACCGGCAATGAGCAGTTCTTC. The gene calls are TRBV29-1 and TRBJ2-1; 9 bases agree with TRBD2. The V gene end was trimmed by 1 base and the J gene end by 6 bases; junction bases not matched to a gene: 10. Per the germline V gene, CDR1 is SQVTM and CDR2 is ANQGSEA. The CDR3 totals 16 residues.

This chain joins TRBV7-2 and TRBJ2-2; 12 positions match TRBD2. The germline V gene encodes CDR1 SGHTA and CDR2 FQGNSA. V gave up 2 bases and J gave up 5 bases; unmatched junction bases: 6. The CDR3 extends over 17 amino acids. CDR3 region: CASSLWLAGGRTGELFF. In DNA form, the CDR3 reads TGTGCCAGCAGCTTATGGCTAGCGGGGGGGCGAACCGGGGAGCTGTTTTTT.

This chain connects TRBV7-9 to TRBJ2-2, with 7 nucleotides matching TRBD1. V trimming: 5 bases; J trimming: 3 bases; junction bases outside the gene matches: 6. Germline V gene sequence: CDR1 SEHNR, CDR2 FQNEAQ (reference sequence). CDR3 size: 15 residues. The CDR3 DNA reads TGTGCCAGCAGCCTACAGGGGACGGACACCGGGGAGCTGTTTTTT. Translation: CASSLQGTDTGELFF.

This rearrangement joins TRBV27 to TRBJ2-7; D is undetermined. CDR1 is MNHEY and CDR2 is SMNVEV in the germline V gene (reference sequence). The CDR3 extends over 15 amino acids. V was pared by 4 bases and J by 2 bases, with 15 bases between. CDR3 bases: TGTGCCAGCAGTTCCCAATGGGCTGCGACCTACGAGCAGTACTTC. Amino acid sequence: CASSSQWAATYEQYF.

The chain uses TRBV9 and TRBJ1-3, with D possibly matching TRBD1 (5 bases). This CDR3 is 15 amino acids long. Looked up from germline, CDR1 is SGDLS and CDR2 is YYNGEE. The V gene lost 0 bases and the J gene lost 4 bases, with 11 bases spanning the gap. In DNA form, the CDR3 reads TGTGCCAGCAGCGTAGGTCAGGGTTACGGAAACACCATATATTTT. It translates to CASSVGQGYGNTIYF.